The present T cell receptor (beta chain) was sequenced within a study of cytomegalovirus exposure and HLA in healthy donors. Turning to the study itself: Researchers previously reported finding roughly 120 million unique TCR beta sequences from around 200 million T cells.

This clone was seen only once. Its specificity is not known. Donors were ostensibly healthy at sampling, although undocumented immune exposures were probable. Study findings and constraints: Later work showed greater clonal expansion in HLA-associated TCR beta chains than in equally common others.

In the PCR, 60 Vbeta and 13 Jbeta primers were used. Libraries were prepared by immunoSEQ multiplex PCR; TCRdb keeps only in-frame clonotypes and omits some of them. The sample comprises approximately 150,000 clones, about 65% of which are singletons, and 2.8% rests with the top ten. This CDR3 is built from 15 residues. The V gene lost 0 bases and the J gene lost 4 bases, with 10 bases spanning the gap. Germline loops: CDR1 LGHNA, CDR2 YSLEER. The rearrangement uses TRBV4-3 and TRBJ2-1; D might be TRBD2 (6 bases). The TCR comes from a woman aged 25 to 45 in good health and CMV-seronegative. Material: PBMCs. CDR3 region: CASSQETSSYNEQFF. The DNA for the CDR3 is TGCGCCAGCAGCCAAGAAACTAGCTCATACAATGAGCAGTTCTTC.